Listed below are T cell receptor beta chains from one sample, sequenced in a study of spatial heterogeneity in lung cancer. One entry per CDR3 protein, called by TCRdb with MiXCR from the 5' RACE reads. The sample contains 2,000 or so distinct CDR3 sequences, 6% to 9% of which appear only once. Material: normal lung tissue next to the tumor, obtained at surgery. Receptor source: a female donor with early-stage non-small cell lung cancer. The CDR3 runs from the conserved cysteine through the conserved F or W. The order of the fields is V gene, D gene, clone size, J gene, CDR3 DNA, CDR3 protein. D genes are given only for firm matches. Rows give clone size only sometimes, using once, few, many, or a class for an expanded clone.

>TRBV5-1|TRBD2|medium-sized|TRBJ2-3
TGCGCCAGCAGCCAGCGGGGGGGCCTATTGACAGATACGCAGTATTTT
CASSQRGGLLTDTQYF
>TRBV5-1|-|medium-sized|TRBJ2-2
TGCGCCAGCAGCCGGGAACGACTCACAAACACCGGGGAGCTGTTTTTT
CASSRERLTNTGELFF
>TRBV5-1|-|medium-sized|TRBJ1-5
TGCGCCAGCAGCTTTGAGGGAGATCAGCCCCAGCATTTT
CASSFEGDQPQHF
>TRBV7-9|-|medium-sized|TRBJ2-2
TGTGCCAGCAGCCAGGACAGTGATACCGGGGAGCTGTTTTTT
CASSQDSDTGELFF
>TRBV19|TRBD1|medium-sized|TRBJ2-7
TGTGCCAGTAGTACCGGGACAGGTTTAGGAGAGCAGTACTTC
CASSTGTGLGEQYF
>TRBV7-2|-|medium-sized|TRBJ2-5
TGTGCCAGCAGCTTAAGGAGGGCGGAACAAGAGACCCAGTACTTC
CASSLRRAEQETQYF
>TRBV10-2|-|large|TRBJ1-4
TGCGCCAGCAGTGAGGAGAGGGGTGAAAAACTGTTTTTT
CASSEERGEKLFF
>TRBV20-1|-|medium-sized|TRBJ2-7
TGCAGTGCACCTCGACTAGGACCTGACGAGCAGTACTTC
CSAPRLGPDEQYF
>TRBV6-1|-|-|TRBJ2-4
TGTGCCAGCAGAGACACGACAGGAAACATTCAGTACTTC
CASRDTTGNIQYF
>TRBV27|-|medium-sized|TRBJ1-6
TGTGCCAGCAGCGCTAAGGGGGGGCGCGGAAATTCACCCCTCCACTTT
CASSAKGGRGNSPLHF
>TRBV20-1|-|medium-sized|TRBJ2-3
TGCAGTGCCCCGAGGACGGGTATTCCAGATACGCAGTATTTT
CSAPRTGIPDTQYF
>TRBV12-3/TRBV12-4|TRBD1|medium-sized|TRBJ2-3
TGTGCCAGCAGTTATGGACAGGGGGCGGGCACAGATACGCAGTATTTT
CASSYGQGAGTDTQYF
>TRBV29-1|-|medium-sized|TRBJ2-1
TGCAGCGGGATCAGTCTCAATGAGCAGTTCTTC
CSGISLNEQFF
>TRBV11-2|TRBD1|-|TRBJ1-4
TGTGCCAGCAGCGGAGCTGACAGGGTTTTGGAAAAACTGTTTTTT
CASSGADRVLEKLFF
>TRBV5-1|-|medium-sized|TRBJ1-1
TGCGCCAGCAGCTTGGGGTGGGCCACTGAAGCTTTCTTT
CASSLGWATEAFF
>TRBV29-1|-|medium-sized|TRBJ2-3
TGCAGCGTTGTTCAGCATACGCAGTATTTT
CSVVQHTQYF
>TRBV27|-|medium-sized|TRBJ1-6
TGTGCCAGCAGTTTATGGGGCCCGGGCGGGTCGCCCCTCCACTTT
CASSLWGPGGSPLHF
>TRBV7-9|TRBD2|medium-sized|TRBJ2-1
TGTGCCAGCAGCTTCCCAAAGGCGGGAGTAGCAGAACAACGGTACAATGAGCAGTTCTTC
CASSFPKAGVAEQRYNEQFF
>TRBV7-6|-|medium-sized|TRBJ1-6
TGTGCCAGCAGCTTTTCCGCGGATTCACCCCTCCACTTT
CASSFSADSPLHF
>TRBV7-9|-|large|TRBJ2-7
TGTGCCAGCAGCTTAGGTCGGGTCCCCTACGAGCAGTACTTC
CASSLGRVPYEQYF
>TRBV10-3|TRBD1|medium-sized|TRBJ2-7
TGTGCCACCGGACAGGGATTCTACGAGCAGTACTTC
CATGQGFYEQYF
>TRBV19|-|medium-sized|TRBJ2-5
TGTGCCAGTAGTATTGCGACGAGACAGGCGAGAGAGACCCAGTACTTC
CASSIATRQARETQYF
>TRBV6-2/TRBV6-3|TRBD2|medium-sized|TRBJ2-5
TGTGCCAGCAGCCCGTGGACTAGCGGCCAAGAGACCCAGTACTTC
CASSPWTSGQETQYF
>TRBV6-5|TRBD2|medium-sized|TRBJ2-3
TGTGCCAGCAGCCAATGGCTAGCGGGGGCCCGGGGCCCAGATACGCAGTATTTT
CASSQWLAGARGPDTQYF
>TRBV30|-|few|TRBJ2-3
TGTGCCTGGACTCCGGGGGCGGGCACAGATACGCAGTATTTT
CAWTPGAGTDTQYF
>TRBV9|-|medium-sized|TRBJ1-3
TGTGCCAGCAGCTCCGGGCTCTCTGGAAACACCATATATTTT
CASSSGLSGNTIYF
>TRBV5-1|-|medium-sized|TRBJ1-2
TGCGCCAGCAGCTTGCAGCCCGGGGATGGCTACACCTTC
CASSLQPGDGYTF
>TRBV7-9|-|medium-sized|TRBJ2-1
TGTGCCAGCAGCTTAGAACAGTTCAGGGAGCAGTTCTTC
CASSLEQFREQFF
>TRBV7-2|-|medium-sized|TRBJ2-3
TGTGCCAGCAGCTTAAGGGGAGTCGCCGTGAGCACAGATACGCAGTATTTT
CASSLRGVAVSTDTQYF
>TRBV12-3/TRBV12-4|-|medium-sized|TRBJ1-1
TGTGCCAGCAGTTTTACGAACACTGAAGCTTTCTTT
CASSFTNTEAFF
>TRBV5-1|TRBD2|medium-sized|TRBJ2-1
TGCGCCAGCAGCTTGTTGTCTAGCGGGAATAATGAGCAGTTCTTC
CASSLLSSGNNEQFF
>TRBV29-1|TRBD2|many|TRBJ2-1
TGCAGCGTAGAGGGCTCCCCTAGCGGGAGCTCCTACAATGAGCAGTTCTTC
CSVEGSPSGSSYNEQFF
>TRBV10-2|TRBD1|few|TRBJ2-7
TGCGCCAGCCGGGGGACAGGATGGATCAACGAGCAGTACTTC
CASRGTGWINEQYF
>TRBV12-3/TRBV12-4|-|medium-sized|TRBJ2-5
TGTGCCATCAGTAACCAGAGGGAGACCCAGTACTTC
CAISNQRETQYF
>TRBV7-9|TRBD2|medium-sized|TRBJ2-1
TGTGCCAGAGAAAAACTAGCGGTCCCCTACAATGAGCAGTTCTTC
CAREKLAVPYNEQFF
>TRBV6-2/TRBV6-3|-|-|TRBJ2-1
TGTGCCAGCAGGGGACTCCCTAGGAATGAGCAGTTCTTC
CASRGLPRNEQFF
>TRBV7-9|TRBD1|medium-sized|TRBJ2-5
TGTGCCAGCAGCCGTACAGGGGGCAGGGAAGAGACCCAGTACTTC
CASSRTGGREETQYF
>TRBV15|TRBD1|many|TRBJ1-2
TGTGCCACCAGCAGAGCGCAGGGGGGCGAAATCTCGACTGACTATGGCTACACCTTC
CATSRAQGGEISTDYGYTF
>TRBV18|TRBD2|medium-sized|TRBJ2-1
TGTGCCAGCTCAAGTCTAGCGGGGGGGAGCTCCTACAATGAGCAGTTCTTC
CASSSLAGGSSYNEQFF
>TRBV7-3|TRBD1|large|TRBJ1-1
TGTGCCAGCAGCCCGGGACAGGGTATAGCTGAAGCTTTCTTT
CASSPGQGIAEAFF
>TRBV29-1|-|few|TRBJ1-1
TGCAGCGTTGGGGTGGAGAGTTTAGGGGCTTTCTTT
CSVGVESLGAFF
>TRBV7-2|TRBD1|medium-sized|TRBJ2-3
TGTGCCAGCAGCCTCAGACAGGGGGCGATAAAGACAGATACGCAGTATTTT
CASSLRQGAIKTDTQYF